This TCR beta chain is from a study of blood T cell repertoires in COVID-19. The participants were between about 18 and 90 years old and came from roughly 25 US areas. Cohort assignment relied on participant-reported clinical history. Using immunoSEQ multiplex PCR, the repertoire was profiled, and TCRdb retains in-frame clones only, with some absent. The data show around 320,000 clones, with 90% seen just once and around 4.5% held by the top ten. The material sequenced was PBMCs or T cells enriched from blood (not recorded which). This sequence was found in a woman aged 18 to 35 with acute COVID-19.

The chain's CDR3 is CASSAATGGWETQYF. For the CDR3, the DNA is TGTGCCAGCAGCGCGGCGACGGGGGGCTGGGAGACCCAGTACTTC. The V call is TRBV5-6, the J call TRBJ2-5; a weak D match, TRBD2 (7 bases). CDR1 is SGHDT and CDR2 is YYEEEE in the germline V gene. The V end lost 4 bases, the J end lost 5 bases, and 18 bases lay between the germline ends. The CDR3 consists of 15 residues.